One and the same sample provided the 29 T cell receptor beta chains below, sequenced in a study of HIV-infected children after antiretroviral therapy interruption. A 3' RACE protocol on RNA, with unique molecular identifiers, produced the TCR library. TCRdb ran MiXCR on the 3' RACE reads and lists one entry per CDR3 protein. Of about 89,000 distinct CDR3 sequences in the sample, under 8% were seen once. Treatment defined: PENTA 11 planned treatment interruption arm or continuous ART arm. Sample: CD45RA+ CD4+ T cells from PBMCs, pooled from several time points, taken from a donor given antiretroviral therapy, either interrupted or continuous. Subset in this sample: naive CD4+ CD45RA+ CD45RO- T cells. These receptor sequences come from a pool of human donors with HIV.

This clonotype was seen many times. The chain employs TRBV19 and TRBJ2-1; D perhaps matches TRBD2 (7 bases). Per the germline V gene, CDR1 is LNHDA and CDR2 is SQIVND (reference sequence). The CDR3 is 15 amino acids. Trimming took off 10 bases at V and 4 bases at J, with 20 bases between the two ends. CDR3 sequence reads: CATRLGGGMYNEQFF. Written as DNA, the CDR3 is TGTGCCACCAGGTTGGGGGGGGGCATGTACAATGAGCAGTTCTTC.

This clonotype appeared many times. Here the CDR3 reads CASSIRNEQFF. CDR3 sequence (DNA): TGTGCCAGTAGTATAAGGAATGAGCAGTTCTTC. The V gene is TRBV19, the J gene TRBJ2-1; no clear D. CDR3 size: 11 residues. Trimming stripped 2 bases from V and 7 bases from J, with 3 bases between. Germline assignment: CDR1 LNHDA and CDR2 SQIVND (reference sequence). Full variable domain (remainder filled in from reference TRBV19 and TRBJ2-1): DGGITQSPKYLFRKEGQNVTLSCEQNLNHDAMYWYRQDPGQGLRLIYYSQIVNDFQKGDIAEGYSVSREKKESFPLTVTSAQKNPTAFYLCASSIRNEQFFGPGTRLTVL.

Ten or more counts support this clonotype. The V call is TRBV19, the J call TRBJ1-5; possibly TRBD1 for D (5 bases). The CDR3 length is 15 residues. The germline gives CDR1 LNHDA, CDR2 SQIVND (reference sequence). The germline V and J ends were trimmed by 6 bases and 4 bases, with 16 bases remaining between them. CDR3 DNA: TGTGCCAGTAGATCGACCGGGACGGCGAATCAGCCCCAGCATTTT. Encoded protein: CASRSTGTANQPQHF.

The chain recombines TRBV19 with TRBJ2-5; a possible D gene is TRBD1 (5 bases). The CDR3 length is 13 residues. Germline assignment: CDR1 LNHDA and CDR2 SQIVND (reference sequence). The germline V and J ends were trimmed by 4 bases and 2 bases, with 8 bases remaining between them. The CDR3 sequence is CASSTRAQETQYF. The DNA of the CDR3 is TGTGCCAGTAGTACCAGGGCACAAGAGACCCAGTACTTC.

Many counts were recorded for this clonotype. The chain carries TRBV10-3 and TRBJ2-5; D might be TRBD1 (7 bases). Trimming shortened V by 7 bases and J by 4 bases, and 16 bases separated the two germline ends. This CDR3 is built from 14 residues. Germline V lookup: CDR1 ENHRY, CDR2 SYGVKD. DNA for the CDR3: TGTGCCATCAACGGGGGAGCAGGGGGAGAGACCCAGTACTTC. Its translation: CAINGGAGGETQYF.

Many counts were recorded for this clonotype. This rearrangement joins TRBV6-5 to TRBJ2-5; D unresolved. The germline CDR1 and CDR2 sequences are MNHEY and SVGAGI. This CDR3 has 12 residues. Between the trimmed V and J ends, which lost 0 bases and 5 bases, there was a span of 4 bases. The CDR3 nucleotides read TGTGCCAGCAGTTACTCGAGGGAGACCCAGTACTTC. Its translation: CASSYSRETQYF.

Comments on this clonotype: This sequence may be a read error, since a much larger clone differs from it by one base. The V gene is TRBV20-1, the J gene TRBJ2-4; D assignment may be TRBD1 or TRBD2 (6 bases each). CDR1 DFQATT and CDR2 SNEGSKA come from the germline V gene (reference sequence). There are 13 residues in the CDR3. The CDR3 nucleotides read TGCAGTTCTAGCGTACAGGGTGGATACATTCAGTACTTC. It is translated as CSSSVQGGYIQYF.

The chain links TRBV25-1 to TRBJ2-7; 11 nucleotides align to TRBD1. The J segment lost 5 bases and the V segment lost 3 bases, leaving 9 bases of the junction unmatched. CDR1 and CDR2 (germline): MGHDK, SYGVNS. The CDR3 runs 16 residues. The CDR3 coding sequence is TGTGCCAGCAGTGATGCAGGAATGGGACAGGGGGACGAGCAGTACTTC. Residues: CASSDAGMGQGDEQYF.

This clonotype was counted at least ten times. The V and J genes are TRBV7-9 and TRBJ1-1; D remains unclear. Germline loops: CDR1 SEHNR, CDR2 FQNEAQ (reference sequence). The CDR3 has 16 residues. The germline V and J ends were trimmed by 2 bases and 3 bases, with 16 bases remaining between them. CDR3 DNA sequence: TGTGCCAGCAGCTTAAGGACTAGTGGCAGCCACACTGAAGCTTTCTTT. Encoded protein: CASSLRTSGSHTEAFF.

This clonotype has ten or more counts. This sequence joins TRBV6-6 and TRBJ1-2; weak D call: TRBD1 (5 bases). CDR1 is MNHNY and CDR2 is SVGAGI in the germline V gene (reference sequence). The CDR3 is 13 amino acids. Trimming shortened V by 0 bases and J by 6 bases, and 8 bases separated the two germline ends. The CDR3 bases are TGTGCCAGCAGTTACTCGACACAGGATGGCTACACCTTC. This gives the protein CASSYSTQDGYTF.

This clonotype was recorded a few times. The V and J genes are TRBV19 and TRBJ2-3; 16 positions match TRBD2. V gave up 5 bases and J gave up 0 bases; unmatched junction bases: 14. This CDR3 comprises 21 residues. Germline V gives CDR1 LNHDA, CDR2 SQIVND (reference sequence). The CDR3 DNA follows: TGTGCCAGTAGTTCCCCGGGACTAGCGGGGGGGCCCTCCGCTAGCACAGATACGCAGTATTTT. This encodes CASSSPGLAGGPSASTDTQYF.

This clonotype was counted a few times. The rearrangement links TRBV19 to TRBJ2-3; a weak D match, TRBD2 (5 bases). Germline CDR1 is LNHDA and CDR2 is SQIVND (reference sequence). The CDR3 is 15 amino acids. Trimming stripped 10 bases from V and 0 bases from J, with 17 bases between. The CDR3 loop reads CATKISGASTDTQYF. The CDR3 DNA sequence: TGTGCCACGAAAATCAGCGGTGCTAGCACAGATACGCAGTATTTT.

The chain recombines TRBV10-1 with TRBJ2-5, with TRBD1 matching over 8 bases. With V trimmed by 2 bases and J by 4 bases, 6 bases remained unmatched. The germline gives CDR1 WNHNN, CDR2 SYGVQD (reference sequence). This CDR3 contains 15 residues. The CDR3 coding sequence is TGCGCCAGCAGTGAGGCTCGACAGGGGACAGAGACCCAGTACTTC. Its translation is CASSEARQGTETQYF.

The sample holds a few counts of this clonotype. The rearrangement links TRBV2 to TRBJ2-7, with TRBD1 matching over 10 bases. Germline assignment: CDR1 SNHLY and CDR2 FYNNEI. Trimming removed 6 bases from V and 6 bases from J; junction bases left unmatched: 5. CDR3 length: 13 amino acids. This CDR3 is CASRETGGTEQYF. The CDR3 DNA reads as TGTGCCAGCAGAGAGACAGGGGGCACCGAGCAGTACTTC.

The chain couples TRBV12-3 or TRBV12-4 to TRBJ1-1; 9 bases fit TRBD1. The CDR3 consists of 19 residues. Trimming took 4 bases from V and 2 from J; bases not matched to a gene: 17. The CDR3 region has the DNA TGTGCCAGCAGTTCCAACAGCAAACATCACAGGGGGCGAAACACTGAAGCTTTCTTT. Translation gives CASSSNSKHHRGRNTEAFF.

The V call is TRBV19, the J call TRBJ2-2; 14 nucleotides align to TRBD2. Germline values: CDR1 LNHDA, CDR2 SQIVND (reference sequence). The CDR3 has 18 residues. V trimming: 3 bases; J trimming: 0 bases; junction bases outside the gene matches: 3. In DNA, the CDR3 is TGTGCCAGTAGTATCAAGGGACTAGCGGGGGCGAACACCGGGGAGCTGTTTTTT. Encoded protein: CASSIKGLAGANTGELFF. Drawing the rest from reference TRBV19 and TRBJ2-2, the complete variable domain is DGGITQSPKYLFRKEGQNVTLSCEQNLNHDAMYWYRQDPGQGLRLIYYSQIVNDFQKGDIAEGYSVSREKKESFPLTVTSAQKNPTAFYLCASSIKGLAGANTGELFFGEGSRLTVL.

This clonotype was counted many times. This chain uses TRBV20-1 with TRBJ2-1; D gene uncertain. The length of the CDR3 is 13 residues. Germline V gene lookup returns CDR1 DFQATT and CDR2 SNEGSKA (reference sequence). With 5 bases removed from V and 5 bases from J, the gap between germline ends came to 13 bases. CDR3 DNA: TGCAGTGCTGCGCCTTCGAGCAACAATGAGCAGTTCTTC. Translating gives CSAAPSSNNEQFF.

This clonotype was counted many times. The chain uses TRBV5-1 and TRBJ2-1, with D unclear. The V end was cut by 4 bases, the J end by 7 bases, with 9 bases between. Germline V CDR1 and CDR2: SGHRS, YFSETQ. This CDR3 has 12 amino acids. The CDR3 is CASSRLGNEQFF. The CDR3 bases are TGCGCCAGCAGCCGCCTGGGGAATGAGCAGTTCTTC.

Judged by abundance, this clonotype is medium-sized. V usage is TRBV6-1 and J usage is TRBJ1-2, with D perhaps TRBD1 (6 bases). Looked up from germline, CDR1 is MNHNS and CDR2 is SASEGT. V was clipped by 7 bases and J by 8 bases, with 11 bases between them. The CDR3 consists of 11 residues. The CDR3 sequence: CASKGGYGYTF. Written as DNA, the CDR3 is TGTGCCAGCAAAGGGGGTTACGGCTACACCTTC.

This clonotype was observed at least ten times. The rearrangement links TRBV24-1 to TRBJ2-1, with 8 nucleotides matching TRBD1. The CDR3 consists of 14 residues. V trimming: 4 bases; J trimming: 7 bases; junction bases outside the gene matches: 5. Germline CDR1 is KGHDR and CDR2 is SFDVKD. The CDR3 loop is CATSDPDRVNEQFF. The CDR3 DNA reads as TGTGCCACCAGTGACCCGGACAGGGTTAATGAGCAGTTCTTC.

This clonotype has ten or more counts. The rearrangement joins TRBV6-6 to TRBJ2-3; 9 bases line up with TRBD2. Germline V gives CDR1 MNHNY, CDR2 SVGAGI (reference sequence). V was pared by 3 bases and J by 0 bases, with 13 bases of the junction left unmatched. The CDR3 consists of 19 residues. The CDR3 spells CASSYQTGRGGRSTDTQYF. CDR3 sequence (DNA): TGTGCCAGCAGTTATCAGACTGGGCGGGGGGGCCGAAGCACAGATACGCAGTATTTT.

Ten or more counts support this clonotype. The chain employs TRBV14 and TRBJ2-5; D gene unclear. Looked up from germline, CDR1 is SGHDN and CDR2 is FVKESK. The CDR3 has 9 amino acids. The V end was cut by 2 bases, the J end by 8 bases, with 0 bases between. The CDR3 here is CASSQTQYF. The CDR3 DNA reads as TGTGCCAGCAGCCAAACCCAGTACTTC. The full variable domain, with the rest looked up from reference TRBV14 and TRBJ2-5, is EAGVTQFPSHSVIEKGQTVTLRCDPISGHDNLYWYRRVMGKEIKFLLHFVKESKQDESGMPNNRFLAERTGGTYSTLKVQPAELEDSGVYFCASSQTQYFGPGTRLLVL.

This clonotype was counted many times. The chain joins TRBV25-1 to TRBJ2-3; D might be TRBD1 (5 bases). V dropped 6 bases and J dropped 3 bases, with 10 bases sitting between them. This CDR3 contains 13 residues. CDR1 and CDR2 from the germline V gene are MGHDK and SYGVNS. The CDR3 region is CASRIGATDTQYF. CDR3 nucleotide sequence: TGTGCCAGCAGGATTGGGGCGACAGATACGCAGTATTTT.

Ten or more counts support this clonotype. V usage is TRBV12-5 and J usage is TRBJ2-3, with 7 positions matching TRBD1. J was trimmed by 1 base and V by 2 bases; bases with no gene match: 3. The CDR3 contains 15 residues. Germline lookup yields CDR1 LGHNT and CDR2 FRNRAP. This CDR3 reads CASGLPGTGTDTQYF. CDR3 in DNA: TGTGCTAGTGGTTTGCCGGGGACAGGCACAGATACGCAGTATTTT.

In this sample, this clonotype turned up many times. The gene calls are TRBV5-1 and TRBJ2-7, with D unresolved. The CDR3 is 12 amino acids. CDR1 and CDR2 from the germline V gene are SGHRS and YFSETQ. With 2 bases removed from V and 0 bases from J, the gap between germline ends came to 3 bases. CDR3 sequence: CASSFSSYEQYF. The CDR3 DNA sequence: TGCGCCAGCAGCTTTAGCTCCTACGAGCAGTACTTC. The full variable domain, with the rest looked up from reference TRBV5-1 and TRBJ2-7, is KAGVTQTPRYLIKTRGQQVTLSCSPISGHRSVSWYQQTPGQGLQFLFEYFSETQRNKGNFPGRFSGRQFSNSRSEMNVSTLELGDSALYLCASSFSSYEQYFGPGTRLTVT.

This clonotype has a count of ten or more. The V gene is TRBV13, the J gene TRBJ2-3; the D is unclear. The V gene's germline CDR1 is PRHDT and CDR2 FYEKMQ (reference sequence). The CDR3 is 13 amino acids. V gave up 5 bases and J gave up 1 base, with 7 bases separating them. The CDR3 bases are TGTGCCAGCAGCCTCCAGCGCACAGATACGCAGTATTTT. Its translation: CASSLQRTDTQYF. Complete variable domain (other parts from reference TRBV13 and TRBJ2-3): AAGVIQSPRHLIKEKRETATLKCYPIPRHDTVYWYQQGPGQDPQFLISFYEKMQSDKGSIPDRFSAQQFSDYHSELNMSSLELGDSALYFCASSLQRTDTQYFGPGTRLTVL.

This clonotype was seen ten or more times. J is TRBJ1-3 and V is TRBV11-2; 10 bases align to TRBD1. With V trimmed by 5 bases and J by 2 bases, 15 bases remained unmatched. This CDR3 has 19 residues. Germline V gene lookup returns CDR1 SGHAT and CDR2 FQNNGV. The CDR3 region has the DNA TGTGCCAGCAGCCAGAAGCTATCTTGGGGACAGGGGACTGGAAACACCATATATTTT. Translation: CASSQKLSWGQGTGNTIYF. Complete variable domain (other parts from reference TRBV11-2 and TRBJ1-3): EAGVAQSPRYKIIEKRQSVAFWCNPISGHATLYWYQQILGQGPKLLIQFQNNGVVDDSQLPKDRFSAERLKGVDSTLKIQPAKLEDSAVYLCASSQKLSWGQGTGNTIYFGEGSWLTVV.

This clonotype was counted many times. The chain recombines TRBV14 with TRBJ2-1, with 8 bases lining up with TRBD2. The CDR3 extends over 15 amino acids. Germline CDR1 reads SGHDN; CDR2 reads FVKESK. V lost 2 bases to trimming and J lost 4 bases; unmatched junction nucleotides: 4. This CDR3 reads CASSQRRGVYNEQFF. Here the CDR3 DNA reads TGTGCCAGCAGCCAAAGGCGGGGGGTATACAATGAGCAGTTCTTC.

V gene TRBV19 combines with J gene TRBJ2-7; TRBD1 aligns across 7 bases. The V and J ends lost 3 bases and 6 bases, in that order; junction bases with no gene match: 8. CDR3 length: 14 residues. The germline CDR1 and CDR2 sequences are LNHDA and SQIVND (reference sequence). The CDR3 DNA is TGTGCCAGTAGTATCAACAGGGGTACTTCCGAGCAGTACTTC. Translation: CASSINRGTSEQYF.